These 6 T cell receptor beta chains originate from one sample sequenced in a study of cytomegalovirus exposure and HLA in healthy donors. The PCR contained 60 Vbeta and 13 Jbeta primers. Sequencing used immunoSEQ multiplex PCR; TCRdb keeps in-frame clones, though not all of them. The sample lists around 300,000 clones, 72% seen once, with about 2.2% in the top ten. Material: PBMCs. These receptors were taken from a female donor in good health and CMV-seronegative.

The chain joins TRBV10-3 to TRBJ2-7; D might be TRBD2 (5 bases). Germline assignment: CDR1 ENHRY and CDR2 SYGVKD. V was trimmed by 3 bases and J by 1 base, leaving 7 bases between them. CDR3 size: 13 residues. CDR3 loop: CAISDRGSYEQYF. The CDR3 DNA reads TGTGCCATCAGTGACCGGGGATCCTACGAGCAGTACTTC.

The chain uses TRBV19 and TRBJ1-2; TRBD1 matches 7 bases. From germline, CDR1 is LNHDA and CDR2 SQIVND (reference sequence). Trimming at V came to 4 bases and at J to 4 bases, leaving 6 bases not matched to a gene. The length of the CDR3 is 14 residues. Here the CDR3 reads CASSTRDRLYGYTF. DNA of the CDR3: TGTGCCAGTAGTACCCGGGACAGACTCTATGGCTACACCTTC.

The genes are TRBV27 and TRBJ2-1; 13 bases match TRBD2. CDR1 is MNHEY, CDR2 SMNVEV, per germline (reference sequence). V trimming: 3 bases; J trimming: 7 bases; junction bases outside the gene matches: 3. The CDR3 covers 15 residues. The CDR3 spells CASSLGTSGTNEQFF. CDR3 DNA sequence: TGTGCCAGCAGTTTGGGGACTAGCGGGACGAATGAGCAGTTCTTC.

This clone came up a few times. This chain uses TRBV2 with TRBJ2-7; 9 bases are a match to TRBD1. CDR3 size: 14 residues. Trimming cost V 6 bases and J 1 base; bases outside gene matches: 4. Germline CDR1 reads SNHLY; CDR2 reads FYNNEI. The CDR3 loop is CASRLGQGSYEQYF. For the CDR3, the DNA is TGTGCCAGCAGGTTGGGACAGGGTTCCTACGAGCAGTACTTC. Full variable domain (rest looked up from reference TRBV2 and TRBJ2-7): EPEVTQTPSHQVTQMGQEVILRCVPISNHLYFYWYRQILGQKVEFLVSFYNNEISEKSEIFDDQFSVERPDGSNFTLKIRSTKLEDSAMYFCASRLGQGSYEQYFGPGTRLTVT.

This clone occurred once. The CDR3 is CASHTGIRSGANVLTF. The CDR3 coding sequence is TGTGCCAGCCATACAGGGATTCGGAGTGGGGCCAACGTCCTGACTTTC. The rearrangement uses TRBV28 and TRBJ2-6, with D possibly TRBD1 on 6 matching bases. CDR1 MDHEN and CDR2 SYDVKM come from the germline V gene. The V and J ends lost 8 bases and 3 bases respectively, with 17 bases between them. The CDR3 runs to 16 residues.

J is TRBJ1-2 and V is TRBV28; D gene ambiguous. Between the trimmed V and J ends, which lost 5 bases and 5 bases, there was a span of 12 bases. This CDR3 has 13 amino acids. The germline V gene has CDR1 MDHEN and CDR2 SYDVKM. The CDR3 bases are TGTGCCAGCAGTAGTGAATACCTATATGGCTACACCTTC. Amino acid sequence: CASSSEYLYGYTF.